The 5 T cell receptor beta chains presented below share a single source sample, sequenced in a study of molecular identifiers for immune sequencing clone quantification. TCRdb reprocessed the PCR reads via MiXCR and lists one record per CDR3 protein. The sample lists hundreds of thousands of distinct CDR3 sequences, approximately 24% occurring once. The specimen was naive CD8+ T cells from blood, with Jurkat cell RNA spiked in. Subset of the sample: FACS-sorted CD8+CD4-CCR7+CD45RA+ naive T cells. These receptor sequences come from a human donor in good health. Some libraries in this study had Jurkat cell RNA spiked in.

The sample holds one count of this clonotype. This may stem from a read error, because a much larger clone lies one nucleotide away. The chain recombines TRBV12-3 or TRBV12-4 with TRBJ1-1; D is unresolved. This CDR3 has 15 amino acids. V was pared by 4 bases and J by 0 bases, with 12 bases between. Written as DNA, the CDR3 is TGTGCCAGCAGTTCGCGTCGGGGTATGAACACTGAAGCTTTCTTT. It specifies CASSSRRGMNTEAFF.

This clonotype was counted a single time. An end of the junction does not agree with germline; a read error may underlie this. The chain has TRBV29-1 and TRBJ2-6; a possible D gene is TRBD1 (5 bases). Germline loops: CDR1 SQVTM, CDR2 ANQGSEA. This CDR3 region has 16 residues. In DNA, the CDR3 is TGCAGCGTTGAAGATGGGGTGGGGCTTGGGGCCATCGTCCTGACTTTC. It is translated as CSVEDGVGLGAIVLTF.

This clonotype showed up just a few times. The chain is built from TRBV19 and TRBJ1-2, with D possibly matching TRBD1 (6 bases). There are 13 residues in the CDR3. With 7 bases removed from V and 8 bases from J, the gap between germline ends came to 17 bases. Germline CDR1 is LNHDA and CDR2 is SQIVND (reference sequence). CDR3 DNA sequence: TGTGCCAGTATCGGCAGGGGCAATTGGGGCTACACCTTC. Its protein is CASIGRGNWGYTF.

This clonotype was seen just once. The conserved phenylalanine or tryptophan is not found at the CDR3 terminus, so this likely reflects a read error. The CDR3 region has the DNA TGTGCCAGCAGGAGTACTAGCGGAGCCGGGGAGCTGTTTCTT. Its protein product is CASRSTSGAGELFL. The rearrangement uses TRBV11-3 and TRBJ2-2; 8 nucleotides align to TRBD2. Germline V gene data show CDR1 as SGHNT and CDR2 as YENEEA. There are 14 residues in the CDR3. Trimming removed 6 bases from V and 6 bases from J; junction bases left unmatched: 6.

The CDR3 coding sequence is TGTGCCAGCAGTACGGGACTAGCGGGGGTATTGCCCTCCTACGAGCAGTACTTC. Encoded protein: CASSTGLAGVLPSYEQYF. This rearrangement joins TRBV27 to TRBJ2-7; 14 bases fit TRBD2. CDR3 length: 18 amino acids. V shed 5 bases and J 0 bases; nucleotides not matched to a gene: 9. Germline V gives CDR1 MNHEY, CDR2 SMNVEV (reference sequence).